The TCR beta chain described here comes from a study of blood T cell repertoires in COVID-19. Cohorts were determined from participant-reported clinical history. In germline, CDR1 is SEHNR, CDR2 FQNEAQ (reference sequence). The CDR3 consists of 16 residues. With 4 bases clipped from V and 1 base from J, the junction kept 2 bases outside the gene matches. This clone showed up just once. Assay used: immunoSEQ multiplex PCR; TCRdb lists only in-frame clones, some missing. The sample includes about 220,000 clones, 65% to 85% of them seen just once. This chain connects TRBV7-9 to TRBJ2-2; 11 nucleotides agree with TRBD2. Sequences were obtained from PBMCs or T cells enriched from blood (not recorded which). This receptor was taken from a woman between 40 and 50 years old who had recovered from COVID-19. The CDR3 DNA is TGTGCCAGCAGCTATGGGACTAGCGGGAACACCGGGGAGCTGTTTTTT. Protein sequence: CASSYGTSGNTGELFF.